This is a list of T cell receptor beta chains from one sample in a study of T cell repertoires in cytomegalovirus infection. TCRdb fed the reads into MiXCR, producing one record per CDR3 protein. The sample holds about 130,000 distinct CDR3 sequences, more than 7% seen once. The sample was PBMCs. These receptors were collected from a human donor in good health (CMV status not recorded). Some clones in this sample may be carry-over from other donors' samples. The CDR3 runs from the conserved cysteine through the conserved F or W. D genes are given only for firm matches. Part of the rows lack a size; the others show once, few, many or a class for expanded clones.

d_gene | j_gene | abundance | v_gene | CDR3aa | CDR3nt
NA | TRBJ2-5 | few | TRBV20-1 | CSASGGGETQYF | TGCAGTGCTAGCGGGGGAGGAGAGACCCAGTACTTC
NA | TRBJ1-5 | many | TRBV20-1 | CSARAVSDSNQPQHF | TGCAGTGCTAGAGCGGTCTCAGATAGCAATCAGCCCCAGCATTTT
NA | TRBJ2-1 | many | TRBV2 | CASSDPGRDEQFF | TGTGCCAGCAGTGACCCAGGCCGAGACGAGCAGTTCTTC
NA | TRBJ1-2 | few | TRBV20-1 | CSARQGRARSYTF | TGCAGTGCTAGGCAGGGCAGGGCTCGTAGCTACACCTTC
NA | TRBJ2-5 | many | TRBV28 | CASSPDEDNQETQYF | TGTGCCAGCAGTCCGGACGAGGATAACCAAGAGACCCAGTACTTC
NA | TRBJ1-1 | many | TRBV7-9 | CASSSDRWKAFF | TGTGCCAGCAGCTCGGACCGGTGGAAAGCTTTCTTT
TRBD2 | TRBJ2-3 | many | TRBV5-4 | CASSPTSGGRPSTDTQYF | TGTGCCAGCAGCCCCACTAGCGGGGGGCGACCTAGCACAGATACGCAGTATTTT
NA | TRBJ2-1 | many | TRBV25-1 | CASTDTSSYNEQFF | TGTGCCAGCACCGACACCTCCTCCTACAATGAGCAGTTCTTC
NA | TRBJ2-1 | many | TRBV28 | CASSLGPLDSYNEQFF | TGTGCCAGCAGTTTAGGCCCCCTGGACAGCTACAATGAGCAGTTCTTC
NA | TRBJ1-5 | many | TRBV27 | CASSPYGWYSNQPQHF | TGTGCCAGCAGTCCCTACGGGTGGTATAGCAATCAGCCCCAGCATTTT
NA | TRBJ1-2 | NA | TRBV27 | CASSFGGPDYGYTF | TGTGCCAGCAGTTTTGGGGGGCCGGACTATGGCTACACCTTC
NA | TRBJ1-2 | few | TRBV4-1 | CASSQVWEGYGYTF | TGCGCCAGCAGCCAAGTCTGGGAAGGCTATGGCTACACCTTC
NA | TRBJ1-2 | many | TRBV4-2 | CASSQVETNYGYTF | TGTGCCAGCAGCCAAGTGGAGACCAACTATGGCTACACCTTC
NA | TRBJ1-5 | many | TRBV7-2 | CASSGRGNQPQHF | TGTGCCAGCAGCGGAAGAGGCAATCAGCCCCAGCATTTT
NA | TRBJ1-5 | many | TRBV5-1 | CASSLEGGQPQHF | TGTGCCAGCAGCTTGGAAGGAGGTCAGCCCCAGCATTTT
NA | TRBJ1-5 | many | TRBV12-3/TRBV12-4 | CASHDSYGPQHF | TGTGCCAGCCACGACAGCTACGGGCCCCAGCATTTT
NA | TRBJ2-1 | many | TRBV5-4 | CASSLGGLSYNEQFF | TGTGCCAGCAGCTTAGGCGGGCTGTCCTACAATGAGCAGTTCTTC
NA | TRBJ2-2 | many | TRBV10-3 | CAISVKGSTGELFF | TGTGCCATCAGTGTAAAGGGTTCTACCGGGGAGCTGTTTTTT
NA | TRBJ2-3 | many | TRBV6-2/TRBV6-3 | CASSLTPTDTQYF | TGTGCCAGCAGTCTGACGCCCACAGATACGCAGTATTTT
TRBD1 | TRBJ1-5 | many | TRBV28 | CASSNRGHTQPQHF | TGTGCCAGCAGCAACAGGGGGCACACTCAGCCCCAGCATTTT
NA | TRBJ2-1 | many | TRBV7-9 | CASSRQDAGEQFF | TGTGCCAGCAGCCGACAGGATGCCGGTGAGCAGTTCTTC
NA | TRBJ1-5 | many | TRBV7-2 | CASTLLADPYSNQPQHF | TGTGCCAGCACCTTGCTCGCAGACCCTTATAGCAATCAGCCCCAGCATTTT
TRBD1 | TRBJ1-4 | many | TRBV7-2 | CASSQGDGNRNEKLFF | TGTGCCAGCAGCCAGGGGGACGGGAATCGTAATGAAAAACTGTTTTTT
TRBD1 | TRBJ1-5 | few | TRBV20-1 | CSALFRDRYHF | TGCAGTGCCCTATTCCGGGACAGGTACCATTTT
TRBD1 | TRBJ1-3 | few | TRBV7-9 | CASSLGTAGNTIYF | TGTGCCAGCAGCTTGGGGACAGCAGGAAACACCATATATTTT
NA | TRBJ1-5 | NA | TRBV5-6 | CASSASPHRPQHF | TGTGCCAGCAGTGCTAGCCCTCATCGGCCCCAGCATTTT
NA | TRBJ1-3 | many | TRBV7-6 | CASSSTGKSGSGNTIYF | TGTGCCAGCAGTTCCACAGGGAAATCAGGCTCTGGAAACACCATATATTTT
TRBD2 | TRBJ2-5 | NA | TRBV20-1 | CSALLAGAKETQYF | TGCAGTGCTCTACTAGCGGGAGCTAAAGAGACCCAGTACTTC
TRBD1 | TRBJ1-2 | NA | TRBV29-1 | CSAGTDYGYTF | TGCAGCGCTGGGACAGACTATGGCTACACCTTC
NA | TRBJ2-2 | many | TRBV24-1 | CATSAQPSTGELFF | TGTGCCACCAGTGCCCAGCCGTCTACCGGGGAGCTGTTTTTT
NA | TRBJ1-3 | many | TRBV7-9 | CASTESGSFSGNTIYF | TGTGCCAGCACCGAGTCCGGATCCTTCTCTGGAAACACCATATATTTT
NA | TRBJ2-3 | NA | TRBV7-3 | CTSSRGLPQITDTLYF | TGTACCAGCAGCCGCGGGCTCCCCCAAATCACAGATACGCTGTATTTT
TRBD1 | TRBJ2-3 | many | TRBV7-2 | CASSRGGERADTQYF | TGTGCCAGCAGCCGAGGGGGCGAGAGAGCAGATACGCAGTATTTT
NA | TRBJ2-3 | many | TRBV15 | CATSRDLDGTDTQYF | TGTGCCACCAGCAGAGATCTAGACGGCACAGATACGCAGTATTTT
NA | TRBJ2-1 | many | TRBV20-1 | CSARWDLGLSYNEQFF | TGCAGTGCTAGATGGGACTTGGGACTTTCCTACAATGAGCAGTTCTTC